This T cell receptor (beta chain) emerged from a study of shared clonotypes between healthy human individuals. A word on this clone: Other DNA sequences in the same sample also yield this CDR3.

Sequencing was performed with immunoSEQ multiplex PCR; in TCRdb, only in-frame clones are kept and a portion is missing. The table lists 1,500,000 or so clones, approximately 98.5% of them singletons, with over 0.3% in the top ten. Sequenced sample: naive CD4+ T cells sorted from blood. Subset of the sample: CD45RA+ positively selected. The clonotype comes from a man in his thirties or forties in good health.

CDR3 DNA: TGTGCCAGCAGTTTGCAGGCTACTAATGAAAAACTGTTTTTT. Translating gives CASSLQATNEKLFF. V usage is TRBV28 and J usage is TRBJ1-4; no firm D call. CDR3 length: 14 amino acids. With 3 bases removed from V and 2 bases from J, the gap between germline ends came to 7 bases. The V gene's germline CDR1 is MDHEN and CDR2 SYDVKM.